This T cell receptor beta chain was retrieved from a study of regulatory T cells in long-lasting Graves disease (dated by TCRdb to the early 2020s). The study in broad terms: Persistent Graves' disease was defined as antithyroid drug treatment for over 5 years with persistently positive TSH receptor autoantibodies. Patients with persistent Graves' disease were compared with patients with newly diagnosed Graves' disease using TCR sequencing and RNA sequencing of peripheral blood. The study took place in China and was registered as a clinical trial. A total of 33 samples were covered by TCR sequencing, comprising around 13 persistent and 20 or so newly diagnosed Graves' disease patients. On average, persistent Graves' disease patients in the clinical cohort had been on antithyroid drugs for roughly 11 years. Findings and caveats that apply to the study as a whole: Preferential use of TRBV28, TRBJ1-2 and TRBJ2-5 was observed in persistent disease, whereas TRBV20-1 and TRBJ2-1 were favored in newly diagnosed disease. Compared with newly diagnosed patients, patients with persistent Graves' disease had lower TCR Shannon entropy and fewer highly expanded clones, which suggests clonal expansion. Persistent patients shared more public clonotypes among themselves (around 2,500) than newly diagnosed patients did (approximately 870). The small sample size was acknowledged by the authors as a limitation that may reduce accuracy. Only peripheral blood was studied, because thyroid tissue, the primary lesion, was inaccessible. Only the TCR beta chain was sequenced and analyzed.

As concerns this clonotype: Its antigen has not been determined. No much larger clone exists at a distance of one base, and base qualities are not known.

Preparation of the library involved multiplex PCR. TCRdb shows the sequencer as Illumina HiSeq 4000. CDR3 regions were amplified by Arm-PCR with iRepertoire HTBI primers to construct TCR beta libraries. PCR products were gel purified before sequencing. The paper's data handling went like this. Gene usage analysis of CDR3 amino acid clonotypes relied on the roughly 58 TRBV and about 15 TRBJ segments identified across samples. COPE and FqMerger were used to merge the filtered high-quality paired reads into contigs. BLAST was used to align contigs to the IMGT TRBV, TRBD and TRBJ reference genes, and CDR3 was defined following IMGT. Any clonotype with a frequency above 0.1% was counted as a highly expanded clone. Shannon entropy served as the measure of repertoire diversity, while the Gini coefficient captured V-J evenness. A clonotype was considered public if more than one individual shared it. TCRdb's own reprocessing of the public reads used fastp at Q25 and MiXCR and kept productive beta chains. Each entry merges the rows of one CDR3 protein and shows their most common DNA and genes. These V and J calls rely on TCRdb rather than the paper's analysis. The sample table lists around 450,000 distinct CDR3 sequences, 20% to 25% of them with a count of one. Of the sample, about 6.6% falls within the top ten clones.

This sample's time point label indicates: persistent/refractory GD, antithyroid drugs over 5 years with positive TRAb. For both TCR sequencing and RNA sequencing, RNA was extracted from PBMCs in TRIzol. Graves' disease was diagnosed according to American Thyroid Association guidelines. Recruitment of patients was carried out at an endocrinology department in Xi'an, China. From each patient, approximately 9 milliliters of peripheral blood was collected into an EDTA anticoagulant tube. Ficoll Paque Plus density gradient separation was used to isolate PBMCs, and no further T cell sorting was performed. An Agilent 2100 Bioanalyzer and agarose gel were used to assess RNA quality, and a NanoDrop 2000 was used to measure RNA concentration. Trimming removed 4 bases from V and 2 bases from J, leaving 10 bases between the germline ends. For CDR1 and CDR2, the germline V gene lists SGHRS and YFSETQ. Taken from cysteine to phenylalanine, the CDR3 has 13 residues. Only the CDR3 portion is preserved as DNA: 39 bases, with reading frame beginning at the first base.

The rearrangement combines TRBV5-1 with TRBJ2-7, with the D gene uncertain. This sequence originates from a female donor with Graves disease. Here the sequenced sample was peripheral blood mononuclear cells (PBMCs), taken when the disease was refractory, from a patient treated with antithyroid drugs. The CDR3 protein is CASSIDTPYEQYF. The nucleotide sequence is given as TGCGCCAGCAGCATAGACACACCCTACGAGCAGTACTTC.